This paragraph covers one T cell receptor (beta chain) sequence. The antigen remains undetermined. Mismatch with germline at one junction end may stem from a read error. The method was immunoSEQ multiplex PCR; TCRdb's version includes in-frame clones alone and lacks a portion of them. The data contain some 99,000 clones, approximately 90% of them singletons. This record comes from a study of siplizumab effects on memory and regulatory T cells. Notes on the study in general: Siplizumab produced a significant reduction in alloreactive sequences that were traceable to unstimulated CD4+ memory cells. Siplizumab conditions gave an average of approximately 70% Treg-derived mappable alloreactive CD4+ clones, versus roughly 25% for controls.

CDR1 and CDR2 from the germline V gene are MNHNY and SVGAGI (reference sequence). The CDR3 has 15 residues. J is TRBJ1-1 and V is TRBV6-6, with D possibly being TRBD1 (6 bases). This TCR came from a human donor in good health. Specimen: Tregs sorted from blood. The CDR3 nucleotides read TGTGCCACCATACCTGACCGGACAGTGAACGCTGAAGCTTTCTTT. The encoded protein is CATIPDRTVNAEAFF.